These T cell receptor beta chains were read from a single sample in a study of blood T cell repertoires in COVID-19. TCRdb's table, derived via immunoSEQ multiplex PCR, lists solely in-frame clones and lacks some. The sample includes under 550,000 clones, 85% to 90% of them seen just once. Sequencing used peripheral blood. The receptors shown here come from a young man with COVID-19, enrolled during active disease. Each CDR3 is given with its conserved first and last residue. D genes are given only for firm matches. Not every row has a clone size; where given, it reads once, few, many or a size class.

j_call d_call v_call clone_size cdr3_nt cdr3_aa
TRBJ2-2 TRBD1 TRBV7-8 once TGTGCCAGCAGAATTGGACAGGGGGCAAACACCGGGGAGCTGTTTTTT CASRIGQGANTGELFF
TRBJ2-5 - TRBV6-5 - TGTGCCAGCAGTTGGGGGAGGGGGTCGATAGAGACCCAGTACTTC CASSWGRGSIETQYF
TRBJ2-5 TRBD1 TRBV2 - TGTGCCAGCAAGACAGGGGGCCCCCAAGAGACCCAGTACTTC CASKTGGPQETQYF
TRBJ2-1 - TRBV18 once TGTGCCAGCTCGCGGGTCGGGCTAGCGTACAATGAGCAGTTCTTC CASSRVGLAYNEQFF
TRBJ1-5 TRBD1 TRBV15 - TGTGCCACCAGCAGAGGGAGACAGGGGCCAAATCAGCCCCAGCATTTT CATSRGRQGPNQPQHF
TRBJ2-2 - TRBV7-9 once TGTGCCAGCACCCGACAGTTAACGAACACCGGGGAGCTGTTTTTT CASTRQLTNTGELFF
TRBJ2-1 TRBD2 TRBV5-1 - TGCGCCAGCACCCCGGGGGGGGATGAGCAGTTCTTC CASTPGGDEQFF
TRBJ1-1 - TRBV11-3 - TGTGCCAGCAGCTTAAACGGCGAGGCGCAGAGTGAAGCTTTCTTT CASSLNGEAQSEAFF
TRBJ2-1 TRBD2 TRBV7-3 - TGTGCCAGCAGTTGGGGGGGTCCCCTAGCGAGGGATAATGCGCAGTTCTTC CASSWGGPLARDNAQFF
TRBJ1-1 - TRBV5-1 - TGCGCCAGCAGCTTAACCGCCGGGAACACTGAAGCTTTCTTT CASSLTAGNTEAFF
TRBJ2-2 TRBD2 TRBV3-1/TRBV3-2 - TGTGCCAGCAGCCGTAGCGGGGGGGCCCGAACCGGGGAGCTGTTTTTT CASSRSGGARTGELFF
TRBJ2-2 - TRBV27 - TGTGCCAGCAGTTTATCGGGGGCCCTGGACACCGGGGAGCTGTTTTTT CASSLSGALDTGELFF
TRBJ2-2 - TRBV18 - TGTGCCAGCTCACAGACAGGGAACACCGGGGAGCTGTTTTTT CASSQTGNTGELFF
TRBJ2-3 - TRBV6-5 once TGTGCCAGCAGTTATAACAGGGAAACAGATACGCAGTATTTT CASSYNRETDTQYF
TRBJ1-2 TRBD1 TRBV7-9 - TGTGCCAGCAGCACTGGGACAGGGGCGAACTATGGCTACACCTTC CASSTGTGANYGYTF